This T cell receptor (beta chain) was captured in a study of T cells in Graves' hyperthyroidism and ophthalmopathy. Study information: Peripheral blood collection took place at initial diagnosis, before any treatment. Study-level points and caveats: By a 13 V-J model, ophthalmopathy was set apart from stable hyperthyroidism.

Amplification of TCR beta CDR3 regions was performed using RNA transcripts as template. The HTBI primer set served for first-round RT-PCR of the TCR CDR3. TCRdb reanalysed the multiplex PCR reads using MiXCR and keeps one entry per CDR3 protein. The table records approximately 400,000 distinct CDR3 sequences, approximately 19% of them present only once. Graves' hyperthyroidism was deemed stable given no ophthalmopathy progression within 18 months. This sample holds PBMCs from roughly 10 ml fresh peripheral blood. A word on this clonotype: The antigen remains undetermined. Mismatch with germline at one junction end may stem from a read error.

Germline V gene data show CDR1 as MNHNS and CDR2 as SASEGT. The CDR3 has 12 amino acids. The chain combines TRBV6-1 with TRBJ2-7; maybe TRBD1 (6 bases). Sequenced input: blood. The receptor was isolated from a woman aged 18-35 years with Graves' hyperthyroidism. The CDR3 sequence: CASRGTLDDQYF. CDR3 nucleotides: TGTGCCAGCAGAGGGACATTGGACGATCAGTACTTC.